This note documents a single T cell receptor beta chain sequence. Produced via immunoSEQ multiplex PCR; TCRdb's table is partial and in-frame only. The sample holds about 170,000 clones; about 80% are singletons and the top ten take approximately 22%. These data originate in a study of blood T cell repertoires in COVID-19. The V end lost 6 bases, the J end lost 0 bases, and 8 bases lay between the germline ends. This CDR3 is 13 amino acids long. This sequence joins TRBV12-3 or TRBV12-4 and TRBJ1-2; D ambiguous. The TCR originated in a woman aged 80 or older with acute or convalescent COVID-19. Sequenced input: peripheral blood. CDR3 amino acids: CASSFGPNYGYTF. The CDR3 nucleotides are TGTGCCAGCAGCTTTGGCCCTAACTATGGCTACACCTTC.